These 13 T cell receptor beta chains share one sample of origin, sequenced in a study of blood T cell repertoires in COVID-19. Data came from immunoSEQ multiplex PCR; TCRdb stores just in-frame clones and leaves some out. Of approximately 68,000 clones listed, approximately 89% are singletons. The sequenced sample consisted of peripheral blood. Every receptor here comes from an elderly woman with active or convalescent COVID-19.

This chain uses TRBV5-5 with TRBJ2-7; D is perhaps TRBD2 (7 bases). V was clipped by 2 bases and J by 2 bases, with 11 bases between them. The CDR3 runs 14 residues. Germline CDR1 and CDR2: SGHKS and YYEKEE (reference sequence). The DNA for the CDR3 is TGTGCCAGCAGCTTCGGGGGGCCCCCCTACGAGCAGTACTTC. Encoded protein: CASSFGGPPYEQYF.

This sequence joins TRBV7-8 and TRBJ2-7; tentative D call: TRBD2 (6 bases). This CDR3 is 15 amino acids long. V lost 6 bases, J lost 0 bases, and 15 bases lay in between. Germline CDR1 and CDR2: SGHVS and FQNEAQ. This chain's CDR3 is CASSPGRGTSYEQYF. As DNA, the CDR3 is TGTGCCAGCAGTCCGGGACGGGGGACCTCCTACGAGCAGTACTTC.

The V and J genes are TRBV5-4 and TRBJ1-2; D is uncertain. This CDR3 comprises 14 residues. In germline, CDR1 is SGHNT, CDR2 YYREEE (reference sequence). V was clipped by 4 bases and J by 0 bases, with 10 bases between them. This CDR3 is CASSHKTANYGYTF. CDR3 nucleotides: TGTGCCAGCAGCCATAAAACAGCTAACTATGGCTACACCTTC. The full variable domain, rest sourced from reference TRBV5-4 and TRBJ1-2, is ETGVTQSPTHLIKTRGQQVTLRCSSQSGHNTVSWYQQALGQGPQFIFQYYREEENGRGNFPPRFSGLQFPNYSSELNVNALELDDSALYLCASSHKTANYGYTFGSGTRLTVV.

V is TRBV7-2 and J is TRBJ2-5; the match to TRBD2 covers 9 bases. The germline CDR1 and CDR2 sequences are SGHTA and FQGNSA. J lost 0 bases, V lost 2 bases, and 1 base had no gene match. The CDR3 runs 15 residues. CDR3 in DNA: TGTGCCAGCAGCTTACTAGCGGGGTACCAAGAGACCCAGTACTTC. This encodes CASSLLAGYQETQYF.

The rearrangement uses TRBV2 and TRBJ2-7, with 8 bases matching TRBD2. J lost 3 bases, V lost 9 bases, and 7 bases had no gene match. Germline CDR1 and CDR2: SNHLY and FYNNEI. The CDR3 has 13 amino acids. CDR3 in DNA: TGTGCCAGGGGAGGGCTAGCGGGCTACGAGCAGTACTTC. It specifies CARGGLAGYEQYF.

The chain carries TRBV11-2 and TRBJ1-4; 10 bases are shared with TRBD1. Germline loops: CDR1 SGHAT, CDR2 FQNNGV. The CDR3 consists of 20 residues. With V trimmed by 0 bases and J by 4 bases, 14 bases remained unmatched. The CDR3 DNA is TGTGCCAGCAGCTTAGATTCGTTACGAGACAGGGGGCGAGGTAATGAAAAACTGTTTTTT. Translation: CASSLDSLRDRGRGNEKLFF.

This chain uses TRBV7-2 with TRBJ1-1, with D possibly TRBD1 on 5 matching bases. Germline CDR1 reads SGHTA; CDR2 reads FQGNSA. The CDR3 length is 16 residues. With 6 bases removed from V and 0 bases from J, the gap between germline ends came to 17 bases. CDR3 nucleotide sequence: TGTGCCAGCAGTCCACGCCGGGCAGGGATGAACACTGAAGCTTTCTTT. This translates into CASSPRRAGMNTEAFF.

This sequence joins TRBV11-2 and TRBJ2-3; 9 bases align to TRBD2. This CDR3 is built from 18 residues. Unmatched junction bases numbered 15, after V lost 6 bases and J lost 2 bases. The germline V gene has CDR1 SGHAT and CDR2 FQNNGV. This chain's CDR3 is CASRQPGLAISDTDTQYF. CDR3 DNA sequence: TGTGCCAGCAGGCAACCGGGACTAGCTATTTCCGACACAGATACGCAGTATTTT.

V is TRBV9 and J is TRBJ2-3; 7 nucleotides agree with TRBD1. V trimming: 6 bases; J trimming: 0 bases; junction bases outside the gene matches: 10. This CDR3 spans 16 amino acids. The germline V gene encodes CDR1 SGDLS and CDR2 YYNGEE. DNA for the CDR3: TGTGCCAGCAACCCCCCCGAGGGGGCTAGCACAGATACGCAGTATTTT. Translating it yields CASNPPEGASTDTQYF.

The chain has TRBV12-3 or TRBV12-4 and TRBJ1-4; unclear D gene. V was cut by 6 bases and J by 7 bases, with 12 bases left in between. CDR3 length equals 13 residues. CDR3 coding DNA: TGTGCCAGCAGACTCGGGAGTGTTGAAAAACTGTTTTTT. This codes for CASRLGSVEKLFF.

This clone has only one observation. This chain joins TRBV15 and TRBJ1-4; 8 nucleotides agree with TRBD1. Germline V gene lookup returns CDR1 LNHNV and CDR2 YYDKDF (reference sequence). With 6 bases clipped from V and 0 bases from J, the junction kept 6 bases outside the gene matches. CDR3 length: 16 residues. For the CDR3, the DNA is TGTGCCACCAGGCAGGGGGCGAAGTCAACTAATGAAAAACTGTTTTTT. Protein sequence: CATRQGAKSTNEKLFF.

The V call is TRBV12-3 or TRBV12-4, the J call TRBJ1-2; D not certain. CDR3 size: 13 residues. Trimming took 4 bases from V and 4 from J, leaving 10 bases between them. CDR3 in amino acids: CASSSRESYGYTF. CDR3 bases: TGTGCCAGCAGTTCTCGGGAATCCTATGGCTACACCTTC.

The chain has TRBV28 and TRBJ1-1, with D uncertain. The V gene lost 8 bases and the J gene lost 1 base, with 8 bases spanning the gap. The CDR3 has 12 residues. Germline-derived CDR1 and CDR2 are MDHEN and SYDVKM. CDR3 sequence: CASREGNTEAFF. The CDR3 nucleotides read TGTGCCAGCCGGGAGGGGAACACTGAAGCTTTCTTT.